Sequencing of this TCR beta chain was carried out in a study of cytomegalovirus exposure and HLA in healthy donors. Overall study findings and caveats: According to an earlier analysis, most TCR beta V segments yielded productive rearrangements about 87% or about 30% of the time. A later analysis revealed that TCR association rates differed between HLA loci, peaking at DRB1 and bottoming out at HLA-C. In a later analysis, HLA-associated TCR beta chains were more clonally expanded than equally common others.

This CDR3 spans 17 amino acids. Germline loops: CDR1 SGHNT, CDR2 YYREEE (reference sequence). With V trimmed by 0 bases and J by 5 bases, 13 bases remained unmatched. With respect to this clone: The target antigen is unknown.

13 Jbeta primers and 60 Vbeta primers were used for the PCR. Profiled with immunoSEQ multiplex PCR; TCRdb holds only in-frame clones, not every one. The sample table includes about 88,000 clones. J is TRBJ2-7 and V is TRBV5-4; 8 nucleotides agree with TRBD1. This TCR was recovered from a girl aged 10-17 years in good health and CMV-seropositive. The sequencing input was PBMCs. CDR3 nucleotide sequence: TGTGCCAGCAGCTTGGGGGGGGCGCAGGGGGCTAATCACGAGCAGTACTTC. Its translation is CASSLGGAQGANHEQYF.